Shown below are 13 T cell receptor beta chains from a single sample sequenced in a study of T cells in Graves' hyperthyroidism and ophthalmopathy. Amplified TCR beta CDR3 regions derived from RNA transcripts. With the HTBI primer set, the TCR CDR3 went through a first round of RT-PCR. TCRdb ran MiXCR on the multiplex PCR reads and lists one entry per CDR3 protein. The sample yields about half a million distinct CDR3 sequences, about 22% seen once. Sequences were obtained from blood. The source is a woman in her sixties or seventies with Graves' ophthalmopathy.

This clonotype was observed a few times. The CDR3 bases are TGTGCCATCAGTGACCTGGGACAGGGTAACTATGGCTACACCTTC. Translated, it gives CAISDLGQGNYGYTF. J is TRBJ1-2 and V is TRBV10-3; 9 bases align to TRBD1. Germline V gene sequence: CDR1 ENHRY, CDR2 SYGVKD. V gave up 3 bases and J gave up 1 base; unmatched junction bases: 3. The CDR3 length is 15 residues.

V gene TRBV7-2 combines with J gene TRBJ2-3; perhaps TRBD2 as D (5 bases). The V end was cut by 3 bases, the J end by 4 bases, with 8 bases between. CDR3 length equals 13 residues. Germline V gene lookup returns CDR1 SGHTA and CDR2 FQGNSA. Here the CDR3 DNA reads TGTGCCAGCAGCTTTTTGGGAGCAGATACGCAGTATTTT. It yields the protein CASSFLGADTQYF.

As DNA, the CDR3 is TGTGCCAGCAGTCCTACAAGCGATGAGCAGTTCTTC. It translates to CASSPTSDEQFF. This rearrangement joins TRBV3-1 to TRBJ2-1; D is unresolved. Germline V CDR1 and CDR2: LGHDT, YNNKEL (reference sequence). Deletions cut 6 bases from V and 8 bases from J, with 11 bases between. CDR3 length equals 12 residues.

V gene TRBV19 combines with J gene TRBJ1-2; 8 bases are shared with TRBD1. The ends lost 4 bases at V and 5 bases at J; junction bases unmatched: 12. CDR3 length: 16 amino acids. In germline, CDR1 is LNHDA, CDR2 SQIVND (reference sequence). Here the CDR3 reads CASSRTGTGLSYGYTF. The CDR3 region has the DNA TGTGCCAGTAGTAGGACCGGGACAGGATTGTCGTATGGCTACACCTTC.

This clonotype was found a few times. V is TRBV19 and J is TRBJ1-1; D is unresolved. The length of the CDR3 is 14 residues. V was cut by 1 base and J by 1 base, with 7 bases left in between. The germline V gene has CDR1 LNHDA and CDR2 SQIVND (reference sequence). CDR3 sequence reads: CASSIGLRNTEAFF. CDR3 DNA sequence: TGTGCCAGTAGTATAGGACTCAGGAACACTGAAGCTTTCTTT.

The chain is built from TRBV2 and TRBJ2-4; D unresolved. Germline V CDR1 and CDR2: SNHLY, FYNNEI. This CDR3 contains 13 residues. Trimming shortened V by 5 bases and J by 8 bases, and 13 bases separated the two germline ends. CDR3 sequence reads: CASSKDPRDIQYF. CDR3 DNA: TGTGCCAGCAGTAAGGATCCTAGGGACATTCAGTACTTC.

This clonotype showed up just a few times. The V gene is TRBV20-1, the J gene TRBJ1-4, with a weak D call TRBD1 (5 bases). The CDR3 consists of 14 residues. CDR1 is DFQATT, CDR2 SNEGSKA, per germline (reference sequence). Trimming removed 0 bases at V and 1 base at J, with 6 bases between. The CDR3, as DNA: TGCAGTGCTAGAGAAGGGGAAACTAATGAAAAACTGTTTTTT. Its protein product is CSAREGETNEKLFF.

The chain carries TRBV6-1 and TRBJ2-4; 7 bases map to TRBD2. Germline values: CDR1 MNHNS, CDR2 SASEGT. Germline trimming cut 7 bases from V and 2 bases from J; bases unmatched to any gene: 8. The length of the CDR3 is 15 residues. This CDR3 is CASTSPGGPKNIQYF. The CDR3 coding sequence is TGTGCCAGCACCTCGCCGGGGGGACCCAAAAACATTCAGTACTTC.

This clonotype was counted ten times or more. V usage is TRBV30 and J usage is TRBJ2-1, with 10 bases fitting TRBD2. The V and J ends lost 0 bases and 10 bases, in that order; junction bases with no gene match: 9. The V gene's germline CDR1 is GTSNPN and CDR2 SVGIG (reference sequence). The CDR3 is made up of 15 amino acids. The CDR3 region has the DNA TGTGCCTGGAGTGTAGGGAGCGGGAGGGTCGTAGAGCAGTTCTTC. It specifies CAWSVGSGRVVEQFF. The full variable domain, rest sourced from reference TRBV30 and TRBJ2-1, is SQTIHQWPATLVQPVGSPLSLECTVEGTSNPNLYWYRQAAGRGLQLLFYSVGIGQISSEVPQNLSASRPQDRQFILSSKKLLLSDSGFYLCAWSVGSGRVVEQFFGPGTRLTVL.

This clonotype was seen a few times. This chain uses TRBV27 with TRBJ1-6; 7 bases are a match to TRBD1. CDR1 and CDR2 from the germline V gene are MNHEY and SMNVEV (reference sequence). The CDR3 consists of 16 residues. V shed 2 bases, J shed 6 bases, and the junction held 7 bases outside the gene matches. The chain's CDR3 is CASSLARQGRNSPLHF. The CDR3, as DNA: TGTGCCAGCAGTTTAGCGAGACAGGGACGTAATTCACCCCTCCACTTT.

This clonotype occurred many times. The chain employs TRBV20-1 and TRBJ1-1; 9 positions agree with TRBD1. The length of the CDR3 is 16 residues. After removal of 0 bases from V and 0 bases from J, the junction contained 5 bases not matched to a gene. Germline CDR1 is DFQATT and CDR2 is SNEGSKA (reference sequence). CDR3 sequence reads: CSARDGTGSMNTEAFF. The CDR3 DNA reads as TGCAGTGCTAGAGATGGGACAGGGTCCATGAACACTGAAGCTTTCTTT.

This clonotype was seen ten or more times. The chain employs TRBV12-3 or TRBV12-4 and TRBJ2-1; perhaps TRBD2 as D (5 bases). V lost 2 bases and J 8 bases, leaving 10 bases between the germline ends. This CDR3 contains 13 residues. Here the CDR3 DNA reads TGTGCCAGCAGTTTATGGGAGAGTGATGAGCAGTTCTTC. Residues: CASSLWESDEQFF.

The chain couples TRBV7-2 to TRBJ2-1, with TRBD2 matching 14 bases. The length of the CDR3 is 19 residues. V gave up 3 bases and J gave up 4 bases; unmatched junction bases: 11. CDR1 and CDR2 (germline): SGHTA, FQGNSA. The CDR3 bases are TGTGCCAGCAGCTTCCCCCGGACTAGCGGGAGGAGCAATTACAATGAGCAGTTCTTC. Amino acids: CASSFPRTSGRSNYNEQFF.